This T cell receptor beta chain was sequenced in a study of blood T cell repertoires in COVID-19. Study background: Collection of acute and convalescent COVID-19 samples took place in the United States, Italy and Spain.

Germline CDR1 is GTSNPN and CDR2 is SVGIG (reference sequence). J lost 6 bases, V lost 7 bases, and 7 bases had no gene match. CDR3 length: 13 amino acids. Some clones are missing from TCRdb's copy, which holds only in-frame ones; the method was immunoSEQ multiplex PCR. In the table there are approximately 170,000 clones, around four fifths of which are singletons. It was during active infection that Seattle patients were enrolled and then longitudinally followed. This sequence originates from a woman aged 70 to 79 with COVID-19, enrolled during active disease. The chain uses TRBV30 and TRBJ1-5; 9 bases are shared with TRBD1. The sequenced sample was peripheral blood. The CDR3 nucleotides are TGTGCCTTCCGGGACAGGGATCTTCAGCCCCAGCATTTT. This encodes CAFRDRDLQPQHF.